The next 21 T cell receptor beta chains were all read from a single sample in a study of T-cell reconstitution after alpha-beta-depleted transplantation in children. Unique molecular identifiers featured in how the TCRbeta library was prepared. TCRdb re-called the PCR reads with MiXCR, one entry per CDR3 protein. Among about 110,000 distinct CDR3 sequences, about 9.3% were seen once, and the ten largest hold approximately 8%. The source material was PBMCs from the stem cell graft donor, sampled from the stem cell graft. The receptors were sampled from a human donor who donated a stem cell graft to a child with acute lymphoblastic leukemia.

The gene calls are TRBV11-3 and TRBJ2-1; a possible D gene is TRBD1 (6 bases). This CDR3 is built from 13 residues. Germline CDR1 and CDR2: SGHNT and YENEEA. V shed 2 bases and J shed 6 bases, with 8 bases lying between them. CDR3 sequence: CASSLRGFNEQFF. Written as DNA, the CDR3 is TGTGCCAGCAGCTTAAGGGGGTTCAATGAGCAGTTCTTC.

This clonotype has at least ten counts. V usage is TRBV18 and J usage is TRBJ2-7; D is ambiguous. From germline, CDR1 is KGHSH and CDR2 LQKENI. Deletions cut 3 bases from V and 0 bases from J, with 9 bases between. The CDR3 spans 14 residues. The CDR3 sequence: CASSPLSNSYEQYF. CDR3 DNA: TGTGCCAGCTCACCGCTGAGCAACTCCTACGAGCAGTACTTC.

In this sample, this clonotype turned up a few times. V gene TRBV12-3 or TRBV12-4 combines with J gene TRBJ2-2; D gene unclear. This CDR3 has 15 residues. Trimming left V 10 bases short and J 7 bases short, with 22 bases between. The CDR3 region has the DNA TGTGCCACTTCTCGAGGACCCCGGTCCGGCGGGGAGCTGTTTTTT. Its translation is CATSRGPRSGGELFF.

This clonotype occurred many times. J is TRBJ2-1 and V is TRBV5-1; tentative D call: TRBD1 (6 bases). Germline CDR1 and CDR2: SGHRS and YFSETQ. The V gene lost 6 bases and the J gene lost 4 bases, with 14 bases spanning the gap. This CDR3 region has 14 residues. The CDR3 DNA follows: TGCGCCAGCACCGAAGGGACATCTTACAATGAGCAGTTCTTC. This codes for CASTEGTSYNEQFF.

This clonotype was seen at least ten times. CDR3: CASSQERTWSSLHF. CDR3 DNA: TGCGCCAGCAGCCAAGAGAGGACTTGGAGTTCCCTCCACTTT. The genes are TRBV4-1 and TRBJ1-6; D is ambiguous. The CDR3 runs to 14 residues. Germline assignment: CDR1 MGHRA and CDR2 YSYEKL. Trimming took off 0 bases at V and 14 bases at J, with 14 bases between the two ends.

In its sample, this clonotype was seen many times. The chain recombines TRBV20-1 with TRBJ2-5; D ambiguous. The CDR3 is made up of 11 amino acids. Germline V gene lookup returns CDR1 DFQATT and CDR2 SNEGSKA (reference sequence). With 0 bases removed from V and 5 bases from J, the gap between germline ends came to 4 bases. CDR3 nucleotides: TGCAGTGCTAGAGATTTTGAGACCCAGTACTTC. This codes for CSARDFETQYF.

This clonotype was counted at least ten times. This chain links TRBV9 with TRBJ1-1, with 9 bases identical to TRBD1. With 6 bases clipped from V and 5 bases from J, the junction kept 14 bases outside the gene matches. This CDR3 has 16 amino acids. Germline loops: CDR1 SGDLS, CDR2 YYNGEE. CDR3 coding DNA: TGTGCCAGCACAGCGGGACAGGGAGAGTTATGGACTGAAGCTTTCTTT. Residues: CASTAGQGELWTEAFF.

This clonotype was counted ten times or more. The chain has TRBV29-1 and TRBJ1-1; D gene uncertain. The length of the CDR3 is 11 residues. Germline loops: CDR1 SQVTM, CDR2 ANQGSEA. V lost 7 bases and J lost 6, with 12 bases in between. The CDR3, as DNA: TGCAGCGGTCTCTTACTGGCTGAAGCTTTCTTT. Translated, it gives CSGLLLAEAFF.

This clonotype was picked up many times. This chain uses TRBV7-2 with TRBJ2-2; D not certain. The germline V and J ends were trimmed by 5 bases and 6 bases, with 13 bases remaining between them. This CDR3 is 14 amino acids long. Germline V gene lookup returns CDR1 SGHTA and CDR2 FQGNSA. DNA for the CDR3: TGTGCCAGCAGCCAAATTTCAGTATCCGGGGAGCTGTTTTTT. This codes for CASSQISVSGELFF.

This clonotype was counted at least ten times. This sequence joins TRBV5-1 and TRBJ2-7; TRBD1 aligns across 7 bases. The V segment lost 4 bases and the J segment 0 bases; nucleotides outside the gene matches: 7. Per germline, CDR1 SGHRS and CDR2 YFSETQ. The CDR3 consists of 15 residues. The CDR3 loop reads CASSHNRGTSYEQYF. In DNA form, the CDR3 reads TGCGCCAGCAGCCACAACAGGGGCACCTCCTACGAGCAGTACTTC. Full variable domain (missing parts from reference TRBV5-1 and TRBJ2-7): KAGVTQTPRYLIKTRGQQVTLSCSPISGHRSVSWYQQTPGQGLQFLFEYFSETQRNKGNFPGRFSGRQFSNSRSEMNVSTLELGDSALYLCASSHNRGTSYEQYFGPGTRLTVT.

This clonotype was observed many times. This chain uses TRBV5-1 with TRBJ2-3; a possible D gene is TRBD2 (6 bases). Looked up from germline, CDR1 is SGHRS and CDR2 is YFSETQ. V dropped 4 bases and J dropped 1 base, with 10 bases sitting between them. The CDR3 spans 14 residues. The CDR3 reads CASSTWEGTDTQYF. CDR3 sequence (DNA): TGCGCCAGCAGCACATGGGAGGGCACAGATACGCAGTATTTT.

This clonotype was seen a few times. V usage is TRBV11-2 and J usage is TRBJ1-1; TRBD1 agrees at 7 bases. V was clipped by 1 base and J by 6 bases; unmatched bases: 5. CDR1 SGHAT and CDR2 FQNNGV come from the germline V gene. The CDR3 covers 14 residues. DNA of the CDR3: TGTGCCAGCAGCTTAGTCGCGGGACAGCCTGAAGCTTTCTTT. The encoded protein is CASSLVAGQPEAFF. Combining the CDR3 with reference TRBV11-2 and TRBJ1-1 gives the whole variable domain EAGVAQSPRYKIIEKRQSVAFWCNPISGHATLYWYQQILGQGPKLLIQFQNNGVVDDSQLPKDRFSAERLKGVDSTLKIQPAKLEDSAVYLCASSLVAGQPEAFFGQGTRLTVV.

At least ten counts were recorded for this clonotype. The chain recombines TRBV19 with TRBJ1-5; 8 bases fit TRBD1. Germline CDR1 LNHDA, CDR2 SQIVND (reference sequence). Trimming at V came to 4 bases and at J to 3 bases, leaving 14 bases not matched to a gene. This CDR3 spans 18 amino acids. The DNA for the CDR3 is TGTGCCAGTAGTACCCGGACAGGGCGAGGCTTCTACAATCAGCCCCAGCATTTT. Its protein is CASSTRTGRGFYNQPQHF.

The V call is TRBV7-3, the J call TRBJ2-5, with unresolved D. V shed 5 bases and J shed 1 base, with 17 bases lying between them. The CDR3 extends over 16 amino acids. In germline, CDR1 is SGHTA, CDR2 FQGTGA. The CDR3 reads CASSRPVKVVQETQYF. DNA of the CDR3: TGTGCCAGCAGCCGACCGGTAAAAGTTGTCCAAGAGACCCAGTACTTC.

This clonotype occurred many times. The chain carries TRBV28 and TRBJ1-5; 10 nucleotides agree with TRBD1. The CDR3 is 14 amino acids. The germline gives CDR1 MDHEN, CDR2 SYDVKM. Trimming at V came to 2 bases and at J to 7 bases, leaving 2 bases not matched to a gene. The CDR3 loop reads CASSLRDRGQPQHF. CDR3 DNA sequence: TGTGCCAGCAGTTTAAGGGACAGGGGACAGCCCCAGCATTTT.

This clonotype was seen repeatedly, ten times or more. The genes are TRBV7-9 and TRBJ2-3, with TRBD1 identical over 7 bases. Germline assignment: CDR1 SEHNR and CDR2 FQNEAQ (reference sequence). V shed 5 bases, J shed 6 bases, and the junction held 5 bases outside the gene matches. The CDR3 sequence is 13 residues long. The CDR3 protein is CASSATGPDTQYF. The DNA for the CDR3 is TGTGCCAGCAGCGCGACAGGGCCGGATACGCAGTATTTT.

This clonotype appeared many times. The CDR3 sequence: CAISGGGGNGNTIYF. CDR3 nucleotides: TGTGCCATCAGTGGTGGAGGGGGCAATGGAAACACCATATATTTT. The gene calls are TRBV10-3 and TRBJ1-3; 7 bases map to TRBD1. The J segment lost 3 bases and the V segment lost 4 bases, leaving 6 bases of the junction unmatched. This CDR3 spans 15 amino acids. Per germline, CDR1 ENHRY and CDR2 SYGVKD.

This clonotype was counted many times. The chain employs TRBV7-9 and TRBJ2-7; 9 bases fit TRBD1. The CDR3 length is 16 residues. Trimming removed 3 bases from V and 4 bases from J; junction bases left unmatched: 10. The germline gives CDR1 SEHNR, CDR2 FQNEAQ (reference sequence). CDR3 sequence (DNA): TGTGCCAGCAGCTTCGGACAGGGGCGCGGGATTTACGAGCAGTACTTC. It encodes CASSFGQGRGIYEQYF.

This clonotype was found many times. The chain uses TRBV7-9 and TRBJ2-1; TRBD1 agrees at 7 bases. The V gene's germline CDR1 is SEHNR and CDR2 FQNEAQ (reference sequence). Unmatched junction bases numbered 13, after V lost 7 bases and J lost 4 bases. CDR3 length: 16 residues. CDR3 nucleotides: TGTGCCAGCACCCTTCGTCAAGGGACAGAATACAATGAGCAGTTCTTC. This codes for CASTLRQGTEYNEQFF.

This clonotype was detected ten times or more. CDR3 coding DNA: TGTGCCAGCAGTTTCACCGGGACTAGCGGCGATGAGCAGTTCTTC. Encoded protein: CASSFTGTSGDEQFF. The J gene is TRBJ2-1, the V gene TRBV12-3 or TRBV12-4; 11 bases map to TRBD2. CDR3 length: 15 amino acids. J lost 8 bases, V lost 3 bases, and 6 bases had no gene match.

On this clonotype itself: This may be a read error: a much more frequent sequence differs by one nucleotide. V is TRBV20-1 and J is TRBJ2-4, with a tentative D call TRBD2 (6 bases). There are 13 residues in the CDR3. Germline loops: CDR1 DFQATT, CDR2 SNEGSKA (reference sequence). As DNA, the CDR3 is TGCAGTGCTGACGGGAGTACCAAAAACAGTCAGTACTTC. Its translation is CSADGSTKNSQYF.